This T cell receptor (beta chain) was obtained from a study of beta chain features in type 1 diabetes. Each of the sorted populations had a purity greater than 95%. As for this clone: Its specificity is not known.

Study conclusions and caveats: Still unanswered here is whether HLA type influences TCRB rearrangement.

V gave up 0 bases and J gave up 2 bases; unmatched junction bases: 6. The CDR3 totals 16 residues. The germline V gene encodes CDR1 KGHSH and CDR2 LQKENI. The entirety of the isolated RNA underwent reverse transcription, so expressed TCRB transcripts were sequenced. Data came from immunoSEQ multiplex PCR; TCRdb stores just in-frame clones and leaves some out. The sample lists over 700,000 clones, roughly 15% occurring once. The specimen sequenced was naive CD4+ T cells from blood. The origin of this receptor is a woman between 18 and 29 years old in good health. The chain carries TRBV18 and TRBJ2-7, with TRBD2 matching 8 bases. CDR3 sequence: CASSPPLSGSPYEQYF. As DNA, the CDR3 is TGTGCCAGCTCACCACCTCTCAGCGGGAGCCCCTACGAGCAGTACTTC.